This T cell receptor (beta chain) was sequenced for a study of blood T cell repertoires in COVID-19. Study context: PBMCs, B-cell-depleted T cells, or T cells provided the cDNA or gDNA that made up the material.

In the authors' workflow: Amplification with reference gene primers provided the estimates of nucleated cell counts. Some clones are missing from TCRdb's copy, which holds only in-frame ones; the method was immunoSEQ multiplex PCR. Clone size and the V and J calls come from that table; the DNA yielded D and trimming. The sample lists over 150,000 clones, around four fifths occurring once. CDR3 length: 15 amino acids. Germline V gene lookup returns CDR1 MDHEN and CDR2 SYDVKM. V shed 3 bases and J shed 2 bases, with 11 bases lying between them. The TCR comes from a man aged 65-85 years with acute or convalescent COVID-19. The chain uses TRBV28 and TRBJ1-5; D is unclear. Sequences were obtained from peripheral blood. The CDR3 is CASSFSRRGNQPQHF. The CDR3 DNA reads as TGTGCCAGCAGTTTTTCCCGACGGGGCAATCAGCCCCAGCATTTT. The whole variable domain, filled in from reference TRBV28 and TRBJ1-5, reads DVKVTQSSRYLVKRTGEKVFLECVQDMDHENMFWYRQDPGLGLRLIYFSYDVKMKEKGDIPEGYSVSREKKERFSLILESASTNQTSMYLCASSFSRRGNQPQHFGDGTRLSIL.